The sequence of this T cell receptor (beta chain) was determined in a study of blood T cell repertoires in COVID-19 (dated by TCRdb to 2018 to 2021). As for the study more broadly: Samples covering the acute and convalescent phases of COVID-19 were provided by collaborators in the United States, Italy and Spain. The material from the prospective study consisted of cDNA or gDNA derived from T cells, B-cell-depleted T cells, or PBMCs. Subjects who had been exposed to COVID-19, were actively infected with it, or had recovered from it provided the deeply sampled blood TCRbeta repertoires that made up the dataset. The repertoires were released in a freely available public database meant as a resource for research on the immune response to SARS-CoV-2. Samples were obtained from the ongoing ImmuneRACE study (first 160 participants) and from some 1,300 subjects provided by 6 global collaborators. Nearly every sample came with metadata listing a de-identified subject ID, COVID-19 status, age in years and sex. HLA class I and class II types, where available, came from metadata supplied by the sample provider rather than from assay-based typing.

About this clone itself: The antigen it recognizes is unknown. Base-call qualities are not available, and no considerably larger clone is one nucleotide away.

Participants in the prospective study were aged roughly 18 to 89 years, lived in 24 United States geographic areas, and enrolled through a virtual design. Cohort assignment in the prospective study relied on participant-reported clinical history from a screening survey and a study questionnaire. ImmuneRACE Cohort 3 recovered participants were defined by two consecutive negative NP/OP PCR tests, healthcare professional clearance, or symptom resolution. In the prospective study, mobile phlebotomists collected whole blood, serum and a nasopharyngeal or oropharyngeal swab from each participant. Participants in the prospective study had the option to provide additional blood draws and questionnaires over a roughly 2-month period. Prospective study blood samples were shipped either frozen or at room temperature before DNA extraction. TCRbeta CDR3 regions were amplified from genomic DNA by means of the immunoSEQ Assay, a bias-controlled multiplex PCR. In the original analysis: Within the assay, amplification of reference gene primers was used to estimate how many nucleated cells each sample contained. To quantify the absolute abundance of each unique TCRbeta CDR3 rearrangement, sequence reads were collapsed and filtered. Productive Simpson clonality was computed per sample as the square root of Simpson's diversity index over productive rearrangements. The table comes from immuneACCESS by way of TCRdb, which keeps in-frame sequences with V and J called. Part of the clones is missing from these tables; in studies checked, under half for an unresolved V gene and the rest for unknown reasons. V and J calls and clone size are given by that table; D and trimming were obtained from the DNA. For this sample the table gives a few hundred thousand clones, of which roughly nine tenths were detected only once. The leading ten clones occupy 6.5% to 8.5% of the sample.

There are 16 amino acids in the CDR3, from cysteine to phenylalanine inclusive. CDR3 DNA only is kept here, 48 bases in frame from base 1. CDR1 and CDR2 are drawn from the germline V gene: MGHRA, YSYEKL. Germline trimming: 2 bases from V, 2 bases from J; junction bases outside gene matches: 4. Overall study outcomes, separate from this receptor: Clinical and demographic metadata were provided uncurated, with the amount varying by source and participant.

The TCR originated in a woman aged 55-70 years who had recovered from COVID-19. The specimen was PBMCs or T cells enriched from blood (not recorded which). The chain links TRBV4-1 with TRBJ2-1, and 9 bases in between align with TRBD1. The CDR3 has the sequence CASSQTGGLPYNEQFF. The sequence in DNA is TGCGCCAGCAGCCAAACAGGGGGCCTTCCCTACAATGAGCAGTTCTTC.